The 4 T cell receptor beta chains in this list originate from one sample, sequenced in a study of tumor and adjacent non-tumor tissue in lung cancer. A modified ARM-PCR protocol with three rounds of nested PCR amplified TCRbeta. TCRdb used MiXCR to reprocess the multiplex PCR reads, holding one entry per CDR3 protein. Found here are about 110,000 distinct CDR3 sequences, roughly 77% of them singletons; the top ten hold approximately 35%. This sample's RNA came from whole unsorted tissue. Sample: lung tumor tissue. The receptors shown here come from a woman aged 60-75 years with non-small cell lung cancer.

This clonotype showed up just once. The junction departs from the called germline gene at one end, perhaps through a read error. The rearrangement uses TRBV11-2 and TRBJ2-1, with TRBD1 as a possible D gene (6 bases). This CDR3 is 15 amino acids long. Germline CDR1 SGHAT, CDR2 FQNNGV. The CDR3 loop is CATRGRGGSYNDQFF. CDR3 nucleotides: TGTGCCACCCGAGGCCGAGGGGGTTCCTACAATGACCAGTTCTTC.

As concerns this clonotype: Since the CDR3 does not end with the conserved phenylalanine or tryptophan, this likely comes from a read error. The rearrangement uses TRBV6-1 and TRBJ2-7, with 8 bases that match TRBD1. The CDR3 extends over 13 amino acids. Germline CDR1 and CDR2: MNHNS and SASEGT. For the CDR3, the DNA is TGTGCCAGCAGTGACAGGGGGCCCTACAAGCAGTACCTC. Amino acids: CASSDRGPYKQYL.

V gene TRBV7-3 combines with J gene TRBJ2-2, with D possibly matching TRBD2 (6 bases). V was clipped by 2 bases and J by 3 bases, with 19 bases between them. This CDR3 has 18 amino acids. The V gene's germline CDR1 is SGHTA and CDR2 FQGTGA. The CDR3 DNA is TGTGCCAGCAGCTTAGCATTAACCGGGACGGGGGACACCGGGGAGCTGTTTTTT. Encoded protein: CASSLALTGTGDTGELFF.

The chain links TRBV28 to TRBJ2-6; 7 bases are shared with TRBD1. CDR3 length: 17 residues. Germline-derived CDR1 and CDR2 are MDHEN and SYDVKM. Trimming at V came to 5 bases and at J to 0 bases, leaving 7 bases not matched to a gene. This CDR3 is CASSKPGQSSGANVLTF. In DNA, the CDR3 is TGTGCCAGCAGTAAACCGGGACAGAGCTCTGGGGCCAACGTCCTGACTTTC.